This T cell receptor beta chain was captured in a study of CD8 T cells in ankylosing spondylitis. CDR3 size: 16 residues. Germline lookup yields CDR1 WSHSY and CDR2 SAAADI. Via MiXCR, TCRdb re-called the 5' RACE reads, giving one row per CDR3 protein. Of about 250,000 distinct CDR3 sequences listed, roughly 32% are singletons. Details on this clonotype: One junction end does not reproduce the germline sequence, and a read error may be involved.

Sequenced input: blood, either unsorted or a sorted T cell fraction (not recorded which). V and J are TRBV10-2 and TRBJ1-2, with D perhaps TRBD1 (5 bases). The receptor comes from a male donor with ankylosing spondylitis or in good health (not recorded which). The CDR3 bases are TGCGCCAGCAGCGAGTCCAGTAGGGGAAGGTTTGGTGGCTACACCTTC. Translation gives CASSESSRGRFGGYTF.